This entry lists 2 T cell receptor beta chains sequenced from one sample in a study of a mutant IDH1 vaccine in newly diagnosed glioma. Time point defined: baseline, week 1 (first vaccination visit). Treatment defined: pre-vaccination baseline after standard-of-care therapy. Repertoires were generated with immunoSEQ multiplex PCR, while TCRdb's copy carries only in-frame clones and drops some. The table has fewer than 65,000 clones, about 74% seen once. The source material was PBMCs, sampled from a glioma patient treated with radiotherapy, temozolomide or both. The receptors shown here come from a woman aged 40 to 50 with glioma.

CDR3 region: CASSERQGSVSYNEQFF. The CDR3 DNA sequence: TGCGCCAGCAGCGAGCGGCAGGGGTCAGTATCCTACAATGAGCAGTTCTTC. The chain carries TRBV4-1 and TRBJ2-1, with a weak D call TRBD1 (6 bases). Germline CDR1 and CDR2: MGHRA and YSYEKL. The CDR3 extends over 17 amino acids. The ends were cut back, 5 bases at V and 1 base at J, with 18 bases in the middle.

V gene TRBV14 combines with J gene TRBJ2-5; 8 bases line up with TRBD1. Germline V CDR1 and CDR2: SGHDN, FVKESK. This CDR3 has 14 residues. V lost 4 bases and J lost 5; bases outside the gene matches: 6. The CDR3 sequence is CASSPRTGRETQYF. The CDR3 nucleotides read TGTGCCAGCAGCCCCCGGACAGGGCGGGAGACCCAGTACTTC.